This is a list of T cell receptor beta chains from one sample in a study of beta chain features in type 1 diabetes. Produced via immunoSEQ multiplex PCR; TCRdb's table is partial and in-frame only. This table holds 860,000 or so clones, roughly a sixth found once. The sequenced sample consisted of naive CD4+ T cells from blood. These receptors came from a woman aged 18-29 years in good health. Both conserved end residues are part of each CDR3. The D gene is left open where the match is weak. Some rows have no size entry. The others give once, few or many, or a class for an expanded clone.

TRBV5-1	.	TRBJ1-1	.	TGCGCCAGCAGCTTCGGGGGAAAAGCTTTCTTT	CASSFGGKAFF
TRBV27	few	TRBJ1-5	.	TGTGCCAGCAGTTTACGGGGGAATCAGCCCCAGCATTTT	CASSLRGNQPQHF
TRBV7-8	few	TRBJ2-2	.	TGTGCCAGCAGCCCAAGATTGAGCGGGGAGCTGTTTTTT	CASSPRLSGELFF
TRBV5-8	.	TRBJ1-5	TRBD1	TGTGCCAGCAGCTTGTTAGGGACAGTGAATCAGCCCCAGCATTTT	CASSLLGTVNQPQHF
TRBV11-1	.	TRBJ1-1	TRBD1	TGTGCCAGCAGACTGGACAGGGTGAACACTGAAGCTTTCTTT	CASRLDRVNTEAFF
TRBV10-3	.	TRBJ2-7	.	TGTGCCATCAGTGGCGGACGGGCCTCCTACGAGCAGTACTTC	CAISGGRASYEQYF
TRBV7-9	.	TRBJ2-1	TRBD2	TGTGCCAGCAGCTTTAAATCGGGAGGGCCCTACAATGAGCAGTTCTTC	CASSFKSGGPYNEQFF
TRBV10-3	.	TRBJ2-1	.	TGTGCCATCAGTGAGTCGAACTATGAGCAGTTCTTC	CAISESNYEQFF
TRBV7-8	few	TRBJ2-1	.	TGTGCCAGCAGCTTACTGTCCTCAGTTAGGGATGAGCAGTTCTTC	CASSLLSSVRDEQFF
TRBV9	few	TRBJ2-3	.	TGTGCCAGCAGCGGGACCGTTTCGGACACGCAGTATTTT	CASSGTVSDTQYF
TRBV7-2	.	TRBJ2-1	TRBD2	TGTGCCAGCAGCACTAGCGGGAGCTACAATGAGCAGTTCTTC	CASSTSGSYNEQFF
TRBV27	.	TRBJ1-2	.	TGTGCCAGCCTCCAGTCCGGGGGGAAACCTAACTATGGCTACACCTTC	CASLQSGGKPNYGYTF
TRBV19	.	TRBJ2-1	TRBD2	TGTGCCAGTAGGGGCGGGAGCTCCTACAATGAGCAGTTCTTC	CASRGGSSYNEQFF
TRBV7-2	.	TRBJ2-2	TRBD2	TGTGCCAGCAGCTTAGGAGCGGGAGTGAACACCGGGGAGCTGTTTTTT	CASSLGAGVNTGELFF
TRBV5-5	few	TRBJ1-5	.	TGTGCCAGCAGCTTGGCCCCGGAACAGCCCCAGCATTTT	CASSLAPEQPQHF
TRBV28	.	TRBJ2-1	TRBD2	TGTGCCAGCAGTAGCTCGGCGGGGGGGAGATACAATGAGCAGTTCTTC	CASSSSAGGRYNEQFF
TRBV10-3	.	TRBJ2-5	TRBD1	TGTGCCATCAGTGAGCACAGGGGCCCCCAAGAGACCCAGTACTTC	CAISEHRGPQETQYF
TRBV7-2	few	TRBJ2-7	TRBD1	TGTGCCAGCAGCTTAGTGGGGACAGGGGGCCAATTCACCTCCTACGAGCAGTACTTC	CASSLVGTGGQFTSYEQYF
TRBV5-6	few	TRBJ2-7	.	TGTGCCAGCAGCTCCGTCTACGAGCAGTACTTC	CASSSVYEQYF
TRBV6-5	.	TRBJ1-1	.	TGTGCCAGCAGTTACTCGTCTCGGGGGCACGAAGCTTTCTTT	CASSYSSRGHEAFF
TRBV28	.	TRBJ2-1	TRBD2	TGTGCCAGCAGTCCTCAATCGACTAGCGGGAGACCGGATGGGCAGTTCTTC	CASSPQSTSGRPDGQFF
TRBV6-4	.	TRBJ1-5	.	TGTGCCAGCAGTGATGGAGGCGCAGGACGCAATCAGCCCCAGCATTTT	CASSDGGAGRNQPQHF
TRBV6-1	.	TRBJ2-1	TRBD2	TGTGCCAGCAGTGTACTAGCGGGCTCCTACAATGAGCAGTTCTTC	CASSVLAGSYNEQFF
TRBV28	.	TRBJ1-3	.	TGTGCCAGCACCCCCCCCGGCAGATACTCTGGAAACACCATATATTTT	CASTPPGRYSGNTIYF
TRBV5-6	few	TRBJ2-5	.	TGTGCCAGCAGCTTCAGGGGTAGAGAGACCCAGTACTTC	CASSFRGRETQYF
TRBV19	.	TRBJ2-1	.	TGTGCCAGTAGCCTCGGGAGTCAGATCCCAAGCTCCTACAATGAGCAGTTCTTC	CASSLGSQIPSSYNEQFF
TRBV7-3	few	TRBJ2-7	TRBD1	TGTGCCAGCAGTTTTTCCCCGGGACAGGGGGCACGCGAGCAGTACTTC	CASSFSPGQGAREQYF
TRBV6-1	few	TRBJ2-7	TRBD2	TGTGCCAGCAGTGACGCCGGGACTAGCGGGAGGAGCTCCTACGAGCAGTACTTC	CASSDAGTSGRSSYEQYF
TRBV6-5	.	TRBJ1-4	.	TGTGCCAGCAGTTCCCAAGGGAATGAAAAACTGTTTTTT	CASSSQGNEKLFF
TRBV11-2	few	TRBJ1-1	TRBD1	TGTGCCAGCAGCAGACAGGGCGACACTGAAGCTTTCTTT	CASSRQGDTEAFF
TRBV28	.	TRBJ2-5	TRBD1	TGTGCCAGCAGTTACAGGGGAAAAGAGACCCAGTACTTC	CASSYRGKETQYF
TRBV7-9	.	TRBJ1-2	.	TGTGCCAGCAGCCTAGACCTTAACTATGGCTACACCTTC	CASSLDLNYGYTF
TRBV11-1	few	TRBJ2-5	.	TGTGCCAGCAGCTTAACCCCCCAAGAGACCCAGTACTTC	CASSLTPQETQYF
TRBV28	.	TRBJ2-1	.	TGTGCCAGCAGTTTCATTGGCGTGCAGTTCTTC	CASSFIGVQFF
TRBV20-1	.	TRBJ2-7	.	TGCAGTGCTAGGCAAGGCTACGAGCAGTACTTC	CSARQGYEQYF
TRBV5-1	few	TRBJ1-2	.	TGCGCCAGCAGCTTGGTGGGACTTGGCTATGGCTACACCTTC	CASSLVGLGYGYTF
TRBV18	few	TRBJ2-7	TRBD2	TGTGCCAGCTCCGATTCCGGGACTAGCGGGAGGTACGAGCAGTACTTC	CASSDSGTSGRYEQYF
TRBV10-3	.	TRBJ2-1	.	TGTGCCATCAGTGAGTCGGGTAGCGAAACCTACAATGAGCAGTTCTTC	CAISESGSETYNEQFF
TRBV28	few	TRBJ2-7	.	TGTGCCAGCAGTTTACAGCGACTTACCTACGAGCAGTACTTC	CASSLQRLTYEQYF
TRBV28	.	TRBJ1-5	.	TGTGCCATCAAAAGGGATTTACTCAATCAGCCCCAGCATTTT	CAIKRDLLNQPQHF
TRBV7-2	.	TRBJ2-3	.	TGTGCCAGCAGCTTAGGCGTAACGCAGTATTTT	CASSLGVTQYF
TRBV2	few	TRBJ2-1	TRBD1	TGTGCCAGCAGTCCCGGGACAGGGCTTAACAATGAGCAGTTCTTC	CASSPGTGLNNEQFF